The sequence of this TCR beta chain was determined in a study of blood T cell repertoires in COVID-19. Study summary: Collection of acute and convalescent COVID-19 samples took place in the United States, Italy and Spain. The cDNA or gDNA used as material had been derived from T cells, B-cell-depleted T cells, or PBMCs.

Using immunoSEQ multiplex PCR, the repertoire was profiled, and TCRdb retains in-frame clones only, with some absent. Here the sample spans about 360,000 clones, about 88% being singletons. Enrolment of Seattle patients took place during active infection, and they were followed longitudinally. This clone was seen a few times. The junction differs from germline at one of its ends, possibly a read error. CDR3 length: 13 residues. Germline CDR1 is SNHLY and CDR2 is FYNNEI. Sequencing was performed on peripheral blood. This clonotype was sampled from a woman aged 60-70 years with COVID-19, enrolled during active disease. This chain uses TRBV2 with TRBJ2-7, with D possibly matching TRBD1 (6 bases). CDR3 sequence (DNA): TGTGCCAGCAGCGAAGGGACAACCTACGAGCAGTACTTC. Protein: CASSEGTTYEQYF.